Listed here is a single T cell receptor (beta chain). As yet, its antigen is unknown. This specimen comes from a study of T cells expressing NK-cell markers. Study in general: Source material for TCR beta repertoires consisted of sorted CD3+CD56+NKG2C+, CD3+CD56+NKG2C- and CD3+CD56-NKG2C+ T cells. One of the eight sequenced donors was seronegative, whereas the other seven were HCMV-seropositive.

Per the germline V gene, CDR1 is SQVTM and CDR2 is ANQGSEA. The CDR3 contains 14 residues. General study points: These clonotypes additionally ranked first within the CD3+CD56-NKG2C+ fraction of several donors.

With UMIs, 5'RACE template switching was used to make TCR beta cDNA. From its re-call of the 5' RACE reads, TCRdb lists each CDR3 protein once, without DNA. The sample shows 300,000 to 450,000 distinct CDR3 sequences, and 5.2% sits with its ten largest clones. The rearrangement links TRBV29-1 to TRBJ2-3; no DNA is available, so the TRBD1 call from TCRdb remains unchecked. Sequencing was performed on blood T cells: a sorted CD56 or NKG2C T cell subset, CD4+ or CD8+ T cells, or bulk PBMC T cells (not recorded which). The receptor was derived from a man aged 18-70 years in good health. This chain's CDR3 is CSVPDRRITDTQYF.